Listed here are 23 T cell receptor beta chains from one sample, sequenced in a study of regulatory T cells in long-lasting Graves disease. Time point noted: newly diagnosed GD, antithyroid drugs for less than 3 months. The TCR library was made from RNA extracted from PBMCs. The authors built TCR beta libraries using iRepertoire HTBI primers and Arm-PCR of CDR3 regions. TCRdb re-called the multiplex PCR reads through MiXCR, storing one row per CDR3 protein. This sample has some 500,000 distinct CDR3 sequences, with 15% to 20% found just once. These data were also reused for a study on T cells in Graves' hyperthyroidism and ophthalmopathy.

The starting material was peripheral blood mononuclear cells (PBMCs), obtained at new diagnosis, from a patient treated with antithyroid drugs. The source of these receptors is a woman in her forties or fifties with Graves disease.

This clonotype was counted many times. The chain joins TRBV12-3 or TRBV12-4 to TRBJ1-1; D is uncertain. Trimming removed 6 bases from V and 10 bases from J, with 24 bases in between. The CDR3 runs to 15 residues. CDR3 in amino acids: CASSPQGGWEDPAFF. As DNA, the CDR3 is TGTGCCAGCAGCCCCCAAGGTGGCTGGGAGGATCCAGCTTTCTTT.

This clonotype was counted at least ten times. The J gene is TRBJ1-1, the V gene TRBV2; no clear D gene. Deletions cut 7 bases from V and 3 bases from J, with 9 bases between. The germline V gene has CDR1 SNHLY and CDR2 FYNNEI. There are 12 residues in the CDR3. DNA for the CDR3: TGTGCCAGCACCCGATTATACACTGAAGCTTTCTTT. Its protein is CASTRLYTEAFF.

Only a few counts were recorded for this clonotype. V gene TRBV7-8 combines with J gene TRBJ1-6, with D possibly TRBD1 on 5 matching bases. Looked up from germline, CDR1 is SGHVS and CDR2 is FQNEAQ. Trimming took 4 bases from V and 0 from J, leaving 10 bases between them. The CDR3 runs to 16 residues. CDR3 sequence: CASSSWGSSYNSPLHF. CDR3 nucleotides: TGTGCCAGCAGCTCGTGGGGGAGCTCCTATAATTCACCCCTCCACTTT.

The J gene is TRBJ1-2, the V gene TRBV2; 8 bases are shared with TRBD1. This CDR3 spans 14 amino acids. Germline trimming cut 6 bases from V and 5 bases from J; bases unmatched to any gene: 8. Germline V CDR1 and CDR2: SNHLY, FYNNEI. The CDR3 spells CASRGQAQDYGYTF. DNA of the CDR3: TGTGCCAGCAGGGGACAGGCCCAAGATTATGGCTACACCTTC.

A few counts support this clonotype. J is TRBJ2-7 and V is TRBV13, with D tentatively TRBD1 or TRBD2 (5 bases each). The CDR3 spans 20 residues. CDR1 is PRHDT and CDR2 is FYEKMQ in the germline V gene (reference sequence). The V end was cut by 1 base, the J end by 0 bases, with 25 bases between. The CDR3 DNA is TGTGCCAGCAGCTTAGATTTTCAGGGTCGAGGGGTCAGCCTCTCCTACGAGCAGTACTTC. Translating it yields CASSLDFQGRGVSLSYEQYF.

This clonotype was observed at least ten times. The CDR3 DNA reads TGCAGCGTTGGAAAGGGGACAGTCGGGGAGCTGTTTTTT. This sequence encodes CSVGKGTVGELFF. The chain links TRBV29-1 to TRBJ2-2; 7 nucleotides agree with TRBD1. The CDR3 spans 13 residues. Per germline, CDR1 SQVTM and CDR2 ANQGSEA. The trim removed 4 bases at V and 7 bases at J, leaving 6 bases unmatched.

This clonotype was seen many times. The chain links TRBV7-3 to TRBJ2-2; TRBD1 aligns across 7 bases. From germline, CDR1 is SGHTA and CDR2 FQGTGA. Unmatched junction bases numbered 7, after V lost 5 bases and J lost 4 bases. This CDR3 has 15 amino acids. The DNA of the CDR3 is TGTGCCAGCAGCCCCAGACAGGGAAGCACCGGGGAGCTGTTTTTT. Protein: CASSPRQGSTGELFF.

The genes are TRBV2 and TRBJ1-5; 7 bases are shared with TRBD1. Losses at the gene ends were 6 bases for V and 2 bases for J; bases not matched to a gene: 4. CDR1 is SNHLY and CDR2 is FYNNEI in the germline V gene. The CDR3 has 14 residues. The CDR3 coding sequence is TGTGCCAGCAGCAGGGGGTACGGCAATCAGCCCCAGCATTTT. This sequence encodes CASSRGYGNQPQHF.

On this clonotype itself: A far larger clone is off by one base, so a read error is likely. The gene calls are TRBV16 and TRBJ2-7, with D unclear. V dropped 5 bases and J dropped 7 bases, with 30 bases sitting between them. CDR1 is KGHSY and CDR2 is FQNENV in the germline V gene. CDR3 length equals 18 residues. The CDR3 bases are TGTGCCAGCAGCTCCCCTAACGGACCATTACCCCCCTCTCGGGAGCAGTACTTC. Translated, it gives CASSSPNGPLPPSREQYF. Supplemented by reference TRBV16 and TRBJ2-7, the full variable domain reads GEEVAQTPKHLVRGEGQKAKLYCAPIKGHSYVFWYQQVLKNEFKFLISFQNENVFDETGMPKERFSAKCLPNSPCSLEIQATKLEDSAVYFCASSSPNGPLPPSREQYFGPGTRLTVT.

This clonotype occurred a few times. The V gene is TRBV12-3 or TRBV12-4, the J gene TRBJ2-1; the match to TRBD2 covers 15 bases. The CDR3 is 18 amino acids. V lost 6 bases and J lost 1; bases outside the gene matches: 7. The CDR3 DNA is TGTGCCAGCAGCTTGGGACTAGCGGGGGGCCTTTCCTACAATGAGCAGTTCTTC. This encodes CASSLGLAGGLSYNEQFF.

In this sample, this clonotype turned up once. A much bigger clone sits one base away, suggesting this may be a read error. Since no conserved phenylalanine or tryptophan closes the CDR3, a read error is the likely cause. This sequence joins TRBV6-1 and TRBJ2-1; D tentatively reads TRBD1 or TRBD2 (7 bases each). Trimming pared 6 bases from V and 3 bases from J, leaving 15 bases between. The length of the CDR3 is 15 residues. Germline CDR1 and CDR2: MNHNS and SASEGT. DNA for the CDR3: TGTGCCAGCAGCGGGGAGGGGGCACTCTACAATGAGCAGTTCTCC. This codes for CASSGEGALYNEQFS.

This clonotype was seen repeatedly, ten times or more. This rearrangement joins TRBV7-2 to TRBJ1-2, with a tentative D call TRBD1 (6 bases). The CDR3 is 14 residues long. V was pared by 5 bases and J by 4 bases, with 14 bases between. In germline, CDR1 is SGHTA, CDR2 FQGNSA. In DNA, the CDR3 is TGTGCCAGCAGCCCCAGGGGCCAGGTCTATGGCTACACCTTC. As protein: CASSPRGQVYGYTF.

Ten or more counts support this clonotype. The chain combines TRBV6-1 with TRBJ2-7; a weak D match, TRBD2 (5 bases). The CDR3 is made up of 15 amino acids. V shed 2 bases and J shed 5 bases, with 16 bases lying between them. Germline CDR1 is MNHNS and CDR2 is SASEGT. The CDR3 region is CASSEFLPSFDEQYF. The CDR3 nucleotides are TGTGCCAGCAGTGAATTTTTACCTAGCTTCGACGAGCAGTACTTC.

In this sample, this clonotype turned up many times. This chain connects TRBV11-2 to TRBJ1-4, with D uncertain. V was clipped by 1 base and J by 4 bases, with 10 bases between them. Germline V gene data show CDR1 as SGHAT and CDR2 as FQNNGV. There are 15 residues in the CDR3. Here the CDR3 DNA reads TGTGCCAGCAGCTTAGGGACCGCCCTTAATGAAAAACTGTTTTTT. Encoded protein: CASSLGTALNEKLFF.

This clonotype was seen a handful of times. The V gene is TRBV10-3, the J gene TRBJ1-3; D not resolved. Germline CDR1 is ENHRY and CDR2 is SYGVKD. This CDR3 is 16 amino acids long. Trimming removed 4 bases at V and 4 bases at J, with 17 bases between. CDR3 amino acids: CAISATGNLVGNTIYF. In nucleotides, the CDR3 is TGTGCCATCAGTGCGACCGGGAATCTCGTCGGAAACACCATATATTTT.

This rearrangement joins TRBV10-2 to TRBJ1-6; a weak D match, TRBD1 (5 bases). The germline CDR1 and CDR2 sequences are WSHSY and SAAADI. The CDR3 has 15 amino acids. V gave up 2 bases and J gave up 8 bases, with 13 bases separating them. In DNA form, the CDR3 reads TGCGCCAGCAGTGAGAGGCGGGGGTCACATTCACCCCTCCACTTT. Its translation is CASSERRGSHSPLHF.

This clonotype was seen only a few times. The chain recombines TRBV11-2 with TRBJ2-7; TRBD2 might be the D (5 bases). This CDR3 is 15 amino acids long. The V gene lost 5 bases and the J gene lost 4 bases, with 18 bases spanning the gap. From germline, CDR1 is SGHAT and CDR2 FQNNGV. The CDR3 sequence: CASSPPSLAQYEQYF. The CDR3 region has the DNA TGTGCCAGCAGCCCCCCCTCTCTAGCTCAGTACGAGCAGTACTTC.

Regarding this clonotype: Germline and junction disagree at one end, which may indicate a read error. The J gene is TRBJ1-5, the V gene TRBV19; D gene ambiguous. The CDR3 extends over 14 amino acids. Germline V gene lookup returns CDR1 LNHDA and CDR2 SQIVND (reference sequence). The CDR3 loop is CASTIGRVAQPQHF. The CDR3 DNA follows: TGTGCCAGTACTATAGGCAGAGTAGCTCAGCCCCAGCATTTT. The variable domain in full, with the rest retrieved from reference TRBV19 and TRBJ1-5, is DGGITQSPKYLFRKEGQNVTLSCEQNLNHDAMYWYRQDPGQGLRLIYYSQIVNDFQKGDIAEGYSVSREKKESFPLTVTSAQKNPTAFYLCASTIGRVAQPQHFGDGTRLSIL.

This clonotype came up a few times. The gene calls are TRBV20-1 and TRBJ1-5, with a weak D call TRBD1 (6 bases). Trimming pared 3 bases from V and 7 bases from J, leaving 16 bases between. CDR1 and CDR2 from the germline V gene are DFQATT and SNEGSKA (reference sequence). The CDR3 extends over 14 amino acids. CDR3: CSARGGAGAQPQHF. CDR3 DNA sequence: TGCAGTGCTAGGGGGGGGGCAGGGGCCCAGCCCCAGCATTTT.

This clonotype was picked up many times. The chain combines TRBV5-1 with TRBJ2-3; 12 nucleotides align to TRBD2. The CDR3 spans 15 residues. The germline gives CDR1 SGHRS, CDR2 YFSETQ. V shed 5 bases, J shed 4 bases, and the junction held 5 bases outside the gene matches. The CDR3 is CASSLPSGGADTQYF. DNA for the CDR3: TGCGCCAGCAGTCTCCCTAGCGGGGGGGCAGATACGCAGTATTTT. The full variable domain, in which reference TRBV5-1 and TRBJ2-3 provide the parts outside the CDR3, is KAGVTQTPRYLIKTRGQQVTLSCSPISGHRSVSWYQQTPGQGLQFLFEYFSETQRNKGNFPGRFSGRQFSNSRSEMNVSTLELGDSALYLCASSLPSGGADTQYFGPGTRLTVL.

This clonotype was seen repeatedly, ten times or more. The V and J genes are TRBV2 and TRBJ2-5; D call uncertain. V was clipped by 6 bases and J by 2 bases, with 10 bases between them. Germline CDR1 is SNHLY and CDR2 is FYNNEI. This CDR3 spans 13 amino acids. CDR3 DNA: TGTGCCAGCAGCTCCACACAGCAAGAGACCCAGTACTTC. Protein sequence: CASSSTQQETQYF.

This clonotype was counted at least ten times. The genes are TRBV6-9 and TRBJ1-2, with TRBD1 identical over 7 bases. This CDR3 spans 14 amino acids. V gave up 4 bases and J gave up 3 bases; unmatched junction bases: 5. Germline lookup yields CDR1 MNHGY and CDR2 SVAAGI. CDR3 residues: CASSLQGKDYGYTF. CDR3 DNA sequence: TGTGCCAGCAGTTTACAGGGGAAGGACTATGGCTACACCTTC.

This clonotype was observed at least ten times. J is TRBJ1-5 and V is TRBV24-1; D remains unclear. With 4 bases removed from V and 0 bases from J, the gap between germline ends came to 6 bases. The CDR3 is made up of 14 amino acids. Per germline, CDR1 KGHDR and CDR2 SFDVKD. The DNA for the CDR3 is TGTGCCACCAGTGAGGGGTCTAGCAATCAGCCCCAGCATTTT. This codes for CATSEGSSNQPQHF.